The entry below describes one T cell receptor beta chain. The specificity of this receptor is unknown. No much larger clone exists at a distance of one base, and base qualities are not known. TCRbeta CDR3 regions were amplified from genomic DNA by means of the immunoSEQ Assay, a bias-controlled multiplex PCR. Under the source paper's analysis protocol: Nucleated cell counts per sample were estimated from amplification of reference gene primers within the assay. To quantify the absolute abundance of each unique TCRbeta CDR3 rearrangement, sequence reads were collapsed and filtered. For each sample, productive Simpson clonality was calculated as the square root of Simpson's diversity index over productive rearrangements. TCRdb re-hosts the immuneACCESS table, in-frame sequences only. Its copies lack some clones; in the studies checked, an unresolved V gene accounts for under half of them, and the cause for the rest is not known. The V and J calls and clone size are taken from that table; D and trimming were inferred from the DNA. The sample table shows about 280,000 clones, and 89% are seen once. The ten largest account for roughly 2.1% of the sample.

The record originates from a study of blood T cell repertoires in COVID-19 (dated by TCRdb to 2018 to 2020). For the study in its entirety: The collaborator samples originated in the United States, Italy and Spain and spanned the acute and convalescent phases of COVID-19. The material from the prospective study consisted of cDNA or gDNA derived from T cells, B-cell-depleted T cells, or PBMCs. Deeply sampled blood TCRbeta repertoires from subjects exposed to, actively infected with, or recovered from COVID-19 were included in the dataset. A freely available public database, intended as a resource for researchers studying the immune response to SARS-CoV-2, is where the repertoires were released. The samples were drawn from the first 160 participants of the ongoing ImmuneRACE study and from more than 1,000 subjects provided by 6 global collaborators. A de-identified subject ID, COVID-19 status, age in years and sex were almost always included in the sample metadata. Where available, HLA class I and class II types were obtained from metadata supplied by the sample provider rather than from assay-based typing. The paper's findings and limits, for the study overall: The amount of clinical and demographic metadata varied by source and participant and was provided uncurated.

Whole blood was collected in K2EDTA tubes by collaborating institutions according to the institutions' own protocols. For TCRbeta analysis, collaborators shipped samples in one of three forms: frozen whole blood, isolated PBMCs, or DNA extracted from either of those sample types. There are 15 amino acids in the CDR3, from cysteine to phenylalanine inclusive. The only DNA kept is the CDR3, 45 bases in frame from the first base. V lost 6 bases and J lost 1 base, and the count of bases not matched to a germline gene is 2. Sequences MNHEY (CDR1) and SVGAGI (CDR2) are obtained from the germline V gene. The sequence joins TRBV6-5 to TRBJ1-6, with 8 junctional bases fitting TRBD1. The sample consisted of peripheral blood. The clonotype originates from a man between 45 and 60 years old with acute or convalescent COVID-19. The CDR3 in this case is CASSQGASYNSPLHF. The nucleotide sequence is given as TGTGCCAGCAGCCAGGGGGCATCCTATAATTCACCCCTCCACTTT.